Following are 6 T cell receptor beta chains from one sample sequenced in a study of PD-L1 blockade in urothelial cancer. Repertoires were generated with immunoSEQ multiplex PCR, while TCRdb's copy carries only in-frame clones and drops some. The sample yields more than 75,000 clones, over 90% seen once. This specimen was PBMCs, taken around atezolizumab (anti-PD-L1) treatment. The source of these receptors is a man in his 60s with urothelial cancer.

The rearrangement joins TRBV9 to TRBJ2-7; 8 bases agree with TRBD1. J gave up 3 bases and V 3 bases, and 5 bases lay outside the gene matches. The germline V gene encodes CDR1 SGDLS and CDR2 YYNGEE. The CDR3 is 14 amino acids. DNA of the CDR3: TGTGCCAGCAGCGGCGGACAGGGAGACTACGAGCAGTACTTC. Residues: CASSGGQGDYEQYF.

The chain joins TRBV4-2 to TRBJ1-6, with 7 bases fitting TRBD1. The CDR3 spans 18 residues. The V gene end was trimmed by 1 base and the J gene end by 0 bases; junction bases not matched to a gene: 6. Germline values: CDR1 LGHNA, CDR2 YNFKEQ. The CDR3 nucleotides read TGTGCCAGCAGCCAAGCCCAGGGGGAAGGCTCCTATAATTCACCCCTCCACTTT. Translation gives CASSQAQGEGSYNSPLHF.

The chain uses TRBV7-6 and TRBJ2-3, with unresolved D. Germline-derived CDR1 and CDR2 are SGHVS and FNYEAQ. V was clipped by 5 bases and J by 3 bases, with 9 bases between them. CDR3 length equals 13 residues. In DNA form, the CDR3 reads TGTGCCAGCAGCCAAGCACTGACAGATACGCAGTATTTT. Translating it yields CASSQALTDTQYF.

The J gene is TRBJ1-4, the V gene TRBV30, with D possibly being TRBD1 (5 bases). The germline V and J ends were trimmed by 4 bases and 7 bases, with 16 bases remaining between them. Germline V gives CDR1 GTSNPN, CDR2 SVGIG (reference sequence). This CDR3 comprises 14 residues. The CDR3 loop is CAWKPRSGAEKLFF. As DNA, the CDR3 is TGTGCCTGGAAACCGAGAAGCGGGGCTGAAAAACTGTTTTTT.

The chain combines TRBV7-2 with TRBJ1-4; 8 bases are a match to TRBD1. There are 15 residues in the CDR3. V lost 5 bases, J lost 8 bases, and 10 bases stayed unmatched. Germline-derived CDR1 and CDR2 are SGHTA and FQGNSA. CDR3 in amino acids: CASSEAGTGREKLFF. Written as DNA, the CDR3 is TGTGCCAGCAGCGAAGCCGGGACAGGAAGAGAAAAACTGTTTTTT. Full variable domain (outside the CDR3, taken from reference TRBV7-2 and TRBJ1-4): GAGVSQSPSNKVTEKGKDVELRCDPISGHTALYWYRQSLGQGLEFLIYFQGNSAPDKSGLPSDRFSAERTGGSVSTLTIQRTQQEDSAVYLCASSEAGTGREKLFFGSGTQLSVL.

This clone showed up just a few times. The V and J genes are TRBV15 and TRBJ1-6; a possible D gene is TRBD1 (6 bases). The length of the CDR3 is 16 residues. CDR1 is LNHNV, CDR2 YYDKDF, per germline (reference sequence). The V end lost 3 bases, the J end lost 5 bases, and 14 bases lay between the germline ends. The CDR3 region has the DNA TGTGCCACCAGCAGGGCGCCCGGGACAAATAATTCACCCCTCCACTTT. Translated, it gives CATSRAPGTNNSPLHF.